One and the same sample provided the 24 T cell receptor beta chains below, sequenced in a study of blood T cell repertoires in COVID-19. Here immunoSEQ multiplex PCR was the method, and the copy in TCRdb shows in-frame clones only, minus some. The table includes 270,000 or so clones, approximately 81% detected once. Sequenced sample: peripheral blood. These receptors originate from a woman younger than 30 with acute or convalescent COVID-19.

The V gene is TRBV6-6, the J gene TRBJ1-3; 7 bases line up with TRBD1. CDR1 is MNHNY and CDR2 is SVGAGI in the germline V gene (reference sequence). With 6 bases clipped from V and 4 bases from J, the junction kept 12 bases outside the gene matches. This CDR3 comprises 16 residues. In DNA, the CDR3 is TGTGCCAGCAGACTGAGGTCAGGGGGTTGGGGAAACACCATATATTTT. It specifies CASRLRSGGWGNTIYF.

This sequence joins TRBV4-3 and TRBJ2-2, with D possibly matching TRBD2 (5 bases). This CDR3 has 15 residues. The V end lost 3 bases, the J end lost 0 bases, and 8 bases lay between the germline ends. CDR1 is LGHNA and CDR2 is YSLEER in the germline V gene. The CDR3 nucleotides are TGCGCCAGCAGCCAGGTAGCGTCGAACACCGGGGAGCTGTTTTTT. Translating it yields CASSQVASNTGELFF.

This clone has a handful of counts. The chain couples TRBV6-2 or TRBV6-3 to TRBJ2-1; 8 nucleotides align to TRBD2. V trimming: 4 bases; J trimming: 12 bases; junction bases outside the gene matches: 26. Germline V gene lookup returns CDR1 MNHEY and CDR2 SVGEGT. The CDR3 sequence is 19 residues long. CDR3 amino acids: CASSSYTPQREYPPLTQFF. Here the CDR3 DNA reads TGTGCCAGCAGTTCCTACACCCCTCAGCGGGAGTACCCACCCTTGACGCAGTTCTTC.

The rearrangement joins TRBV14 to TRBJ2-7; TRBD2 aligns across 7 bases. J gave up 0 bases and V 1 base, and 3 bases lay outside the gene matches. Germline V lookup: CDR1 SGHDN, CDR2 FVKESK. The CDR3 has 15 amino acids. CDR3 in amino acids: CASSQVGGISYEQYF. The CDR3 DNA reads TGTGCCAGCAGCCAAGTGGGGGGGATCTCCTACGAGCAGTACTTC.

V gene TRBV28 combines with J gene TRBJ2-2; no reliable D call. The CDR3 covers 13 residues. Per the germline V gene, CDR1 is MDHEN and CDR2 is SYDVKM. V lost 6 bases and J lost 4, with 9 bases in between. CDR3 nucleotide sequence: TGTGCCAGCAGGAGCGCAGTCACCGGGGAGCTGTTTTTT. This sequence encodes CASRSAVTGELFF.

The chain joins TRBV12-3 or TRBV12-4 to TRBJ2-5; 10 bases align to TRBD1. The CDR3 has 13 residues. V lost 6 bases, J lost 5 bases, and 3 bases stayed unmatched. The CDR3 nucleotides are TGTGCCAGCAGGAGGACAGGGGGGGAGACCCAGTACTTC. Its translation is CASRRTGGETQYF.

The genes are TRBV10-3 and TRBJ1-3; no clear D gene. CDR1 and CDR2 (germline): ENHRY, SYGVKD. Trimming took 2 bases from V and 1 from J, leaving 12 bases between them. The CDR3 contains 16 residues. CDR3 residues: CAISEGVRGSGNTIYF. The CDR3 DNA sequence: TGTGCCATCAGTGAGGGGGTACGAGGGTCTGGAAACACCATATATTTT.

The V call is TRBV12-3 or TRBV12-4, the J call TRBJ2-7; TRBD1 agrees at 7 bases. The CDR3 runs 12 residues. Losses at the gene ends were 4 bases for V and 7 bases for J; bases not matched to a gene: 4. CDR3 sequence (DNA): TGTGCCAGCAGTTCGAACAGGGGAGAGCAGTACTTC. Protein: CASSSNRGEQYF.

The chain combines TRBV28 with TRBJ2-1, with unresolved D. The V and J ends lost 4 bases and 4 bases respectively, with 23 bases between them. The germline gives CDR1 MDHEN, CDR2 SYDVKM. This CDR3 has 18 amino acids. CDR3 sequence (DNA): TGTGCCAGCAGTTCTACGCGGAGCCCCACCCGAATATACAATGAGCAGTTCTTC. Its protein product is CASSSTRSPTRIYNEQFF.

This clone appeared once. The chain joins TRBV5-8 to TRBJ2-5, with D perhaps matching TRBD1 (5 bases). Germline values: CDR1 SGHTS, CDR2 YDEGEE. V dropped 0 bases and J dropped 2 bases, with 11 bases sitting between them. The CDR3 is 15 amino acids. The DNA for the CDR3 is TGTGCCAGCAGCTTGGTGACTGACAGACAAGAGACCCAGTACTTC. Protein product: CASSLVTDRQETQYF.

The chain is built from TRBV28 and TRBJ1-1; D is possibly TRBD1 (5 bases). Trimming shortened V by 5 bases and J by 4 bases, and 14 bases separated the two germline ends. Germline CDR1 reads MDHEN; CDR2 reads SYDVKM. The CDR3 has 14 amino acids. CDR3 amino acids: CASSGPGLSTEAFF. DNA for the CDR3: TGTGCCAGCAGTGGCCCAGGGTTGAGCACTGAAGCTTTCTTT.

V gene TRBV12-3 or TRBV12-4 combines with J gene TRBJ1-1, with 8 positions matching TRBD1. After removal of 6 bases from V and 4 bases from J, the junction contained 4 bases not matched to a gene. The CDR3 loop spans 13 amino acids. The CDR3 sequence: CASRDRVGTEAFF. The DNA of the CDR3 is TGTGCCAGCAGGGACAGGGTGGGCACTGAAGCTTTCTTT.

As for this clone: The junction differs from germline at one of its ends, possibly a read error. This CDR3 is CASSLDSGTGAVAQHF. DNA of the CDR3: TGTGCCAGTAGTTTAGATTCCGGGACAGGGGCCGTGGCCCAGCATTTT. The chain is built from TRBV19 and TRBJ1-5; 10 bases map to TRBD1. Germline V gives CDR1 LNHDA, CDR2 SQIVND (reference sequence). CDR3 size: 16 residues. Together with reference TRBV19 and TRBJ1-5, the CDR3 gives the full variable domain: DGGITQSPKYLFRKEGQNVTLSCEQNLNHDAMYWYRQDPGQGLRLIYYSQIVNDFQKGDIAEGYSVSREKKESFPLTVTSAQKNPTAFYLCASSLDSGTGAVAQHFGDGTRLSIL.

The chain has TRBV29-1 and TRBJ1-2, with D hard to call. The CDR3 is 12 residues long. Trimming took off 7 bases at V and 4 bases at J, with 13 bases between the two ends. The germline CDR1 and CDR2 sequences are SQVTM and ANQGSEA. The CDR3 loop is CSAEGISYGYTF. The CDR3 DNA follows: TGCAGCGCTGAGGGCATTTCCTATGGCTACACCTTC.

The chain uses TRBV12-3 or TRBV12-4 and TRBJ2-7, with TRBD1 matching over 11 bases. V was pared by 5 bases and J by 7 bases, with 4 bases of the junction left unmatched. The CDR3 spans 13 residues. The CDR3 sequence: CASSQDRGLEQYF. CDR3 DNA sequence: TGTGCCAGCAGTCAGGACAGGGGGCTTGAGCAGTACTTC.

The rearrangement links TRBV6-2 or TRBV6-3 to TRBJ2-1; 8 nucleotides line up with TRBD2. With 2 bases clipped from V and 6 bases from J, the junction kept 6 bases outside the gene matches. Germline V gene sequence: CDR1 MNHEY, CDR2 SVGEGT. The CDR3 runs to 15 residues. Here the CDR3 DNA reads TGTGCCAGCAGTTACGGTTTACTAGCGGTCAATGAGCAGTTCTTC. Translation gives CASSYGLLAVNEQFF.

The chain links TRBV15 to TRBJ1-2; TRBD1 matches 9 bases. Germline loops: CDR1 LNHNV, CDR2 YYDKDF (reference sequence). CDR3 length equals 16 residues. V gave up 3 bases and J gave up 5 bases; unmatched junction bases: 10. CDR3 in amino acids: CATSSRPGQGAYGYTF. The CDR3 nucleotides read TGTGCCACCAGCAGCCGTCCGGGACAGGGCGCGTATGGCTACACCTTC.

CDR3 region: CASSGTDYNEQFF. Here the CDR3 DNA reads TGTGCCAGCAGTGGGACAGACTACAATGAGCAGTTCTTC. The chain recombines TRBV27 with TRBJ2-1; TRBD1 matches 7 bases. After removal of 5 bases from V and 3 bases from J, the junction contained 1 base not matched to a gene. The CDR3 runs to 13 residues. CDR1 is MNHEY, CDR2 SMNVEV, per germline (reference sequence).

The chain uses TRBV19 and TRBJ2-2, with D possibly matching TRBD2 (5 bases). CDR1 and CDR2 (germline): LNHDA, SQIVND (reference sequence). Trimming left V 4 bases short and J 4 bases short, with 19 bases between. The CDR3 totals 17 residues. The CDR3 coding sequence is TGTGCCAGTAGTAGCCGGGGAGCTCTCTATGGCACCGGGGAGCTGTTTTTT. This gives the protein CASSSRGALYGTGELFF.

The chain uses TRBV11-3 and TRBJ2-1, with 12 bases that match TRBD2. Losses at the gene ends were 5 bases for V and 6 bases for J; bases not matched to a gene: 8. CDR3 length: 16 residues. Germline V gives CDR1 SGHNT, CDR2 YENEEA. In nucleotides, the CDR3 is TGTGCCAGCAGCCCCGACCTAGCGGGAGGGGGCAATGAGCAGTTCTTC. Amino acid sequence: CASSPDLAGGGNEQFF.

V is TRBV30 and J is TRBJ2-3; 9 nucleotides align to TRBD2. The V segment lost 3 bases and the J segment 1 base; nucleotides outside the gene matches: 11. The germline V gene encodes CDR1 GTSNPN and CDR2 SVGIG (reference sequence). The CDR3 runs 17 residues. Here the CDR3 reads CAWSARPLAGGTDTQYF. CDR3 nucleotide sequence: TGTGCCTGGAGCGCTAGACCCTTAGCGGGGGGCACAGATACGCAGTATTTT.

The V and J genes are TRBV7-2 and TRBJ2-7; 7 bases line up with TRBD2. This CDR3 has 14 amino acids. Germline V gives CDR1 SGHTA, CDR2 FQGNSA. Germline trimming cut 3 bases from V and 2 bases from J; bases unmatched to any gene: 4. The CDR3 is CASSFNGLAYEQYF. The CDR3 coding sequence is TGTGCCAGCAGCTTTAATGGACTAGCCTACGAGCAGTACTTC.

The chain combines TRBV7-2 with TRBJ2-1, with 7 bases fitting TRBD1. The CDR3 totals 12 residues. In germline, CDR1 is SGHTA, CDR2 FQGNSA. After removal of 4 bases from V and 7 bases from J, the junction contained 1 base not matched to a gene. CDR3 loop: CASSSTGNEQFF. Written as DNA, the CDR3 is TGTGCCAGCAGCTCGACAGGGAATGAGCAGTTCTTC.

The J gene is TRBJ1-5, the V gene TRBV28, with TRBD1 identical over 7 bases. Germline V CDR1 and CDR2: MDHEN, SYDVKM. CDR3 size: 16 residues. With 5 bases clipped from V and 5 bases from J, the junction kept 12 bases outside the gene matches. This CDR3 is CASSTIRDSNDQPQHF. The CDR3 region has the DNA TGTGCCAGCAGTACTATCCGGGACAGCAACGATCAGCCCCAGCATTTT.